This paragraph reports one T cell receptor (beta chain). The antigen it recognizes is unknown. Qualities for individual bases were not recorded, and no much larger clone is one base off. To prepare the library, RT-PCR was applied. Sequencing used an Illumina HiSeq 2500. Starting from the raw public reads, TCRdb applied fastp trimming at Q25, assembled clones with MiXCR and retained in-frame beta chains. Under each unique CDR3 protein, matching rows form one entry showing the most common genes and DNA. The sample yields roughly 500,000 distinct CDR3 sequences; around 21% were counted once. Under 3.5% of the sample is held by the ten biggest clonotypes. This sample was included in a study of response to subunit inactivated influenza vaccine (dated 2018 in TCRdb). For the wider study: To follow how T cells responded to a trivalent subunit inactivated influenza vaccine, the researchers relied on deep quantitative profiling of the T cell receptor repertoire. The full study reports these points: The authors proposed that each seasonal influenza vaccination may bring in only a limited number of new T cells.

The junction carries 13 bases between V and J, which are trimmed by 0 bases and 1 base respectively. Counted from cysteine to phenylalanine, this CDR3 has 17 amino acids. Only the CDR3 region is kept as DNA, spanning 51 bases read in frame from base 1. The CDR1 and CDR2 encoded by the germline V gene are SGHNT and YENEEA. This sample also appeared in a second study, on T cells expressing NK-cell markers. From that second study: TCR beta cDNA libraries were prepared using 5'RACE template switching, which introduced a universal primer site and unique molecular identifiers. About 8 donors provided sorted CD3+CD56+NKG2C+, CD3+CD56+NKG2C- and CD3+CD56-NKG2C+ T-cell subsets, whose TCR beta-chain repertoires were profiled. Among the eight sequenced donors, only one was HCMV-seronegative, while the other seven were HCMV-seropositive. In several experiments an anti-gammadeltaTCR antibody was added to restrict sorting to alphabetaTCR-expressing T cells. For five or six donors, the dominant CD3+CD56+NKG2C+ clonotypes were among the top 10 CD8+ clonotypes and accounted for roughly 1.0-8% of CD8+ T cells. Those dominant clonotypes were again the most abundant among CD3+CD56-NKG2C+ cells in a few donors, at about 25-65%. Whether the expanded NKG2C-expressing T cell clones were specific for HCMV antigens remained unclear. The study sequenced eight donors, all healthy volunteers chosen at random: three men and five women. HCMV serostatus was determined by detecting HCMV-specific IgG in serum with a commercial ELISA kit. Peripheral blood mononuclear cells were isolated from blood by Ficoll density gradient centrifugation. Using Miltenyi isolation kits, CD4+ and CD8+ T cells were isolated from PBMC through magnetic immunoseparation. cDNA synthesis was primed from the TCR beta constant segment and was followed by two successive PCR amplification steps. Libraries were sequenced as 2 x 150 bp reads on Illumina HiSeq 2000/2500, MiSeq or NextSeq. MIGEC handled demultiplexing of the reads and grouping by UMI, while MiTCR was used to assemble and quantify clonotypes. To exclude erroneous sequences, only TCR cDNA sequences supported by at least two reads were retained. The tcR package was used for downstream repertoire analysis, and clonotypes were matched across fractions by CDR3 nucleotide sequence plus V segment. Antigen specificity was annotated against VDJdb with VDJmatch, allowing one amino acid substitution in CDR3.

The chain employs TRBV11-3 and TRBJ2-1; the D gene lacks a confident call. The source is a man aged 45-65 years who received an inactivated influenza vaccine. Donor details come from another sample of the same person, matched by shared clones. Here the sequenced sample was CD4+ T cells sorted from PBMCs, taken roughly 12 days after vaccination. The bases read TGTGCCAGCAGCTTAGAAAAAGCCCGACTTTCCTACAATGAGCAGTTCTTC. Translated, this is CASSLEKARLSYNEQFF.